These T cell receptor beta chains were read from a single sample in a study of somatic mutations in cytotoxic T cells in rheumatoid arthritis. The method was immunoSEQ multiplex PCR; TCRdb's version includes in-frame clones alone and lacks a portion of them. In the table there are around 12,000 clones, about 80% of which are singletons. Sequencing used CD8+ T cells sorted from blood. The receptors were sampled from a man aged 50-60 years in good health. CDR3s include the opening cysteine and the closing phenylalanine or tryptophan. The D gene is left open where the match is weak. Size values are once, few and many counts, or a class for expanded clones, and some rows have none.

abundance	v_gene	j_gene	len	d_gene	CDR3nt	CDR3aa
NA	TRBV6-6	TRBJ2-1	15	NA	TGTGCCAGCACGTTGGGAAGGGGCCGCCACAATGAGCAGTTCTTC	CASTLGRGRHNEQFF
NA	TRBV6-1	TRBJ2-1	15	TRBD1	TGTGCCAGCAGTCCCCTAGGGACAGCCTCCAATGAGCAGTTCTTC	CASSPLGTASNEQFF
NA	TRBV7-7	TRBJ2-2	13	TRBD2	TGTGCCACTAGCGGGACTATGTCCGGGGAGCTGTTTTTT	CATSGTMSGELFF
NA	TRBV5-4	TRBJ1-1	12	TRBD1	TGTGCCAGCAGCCTCTCTGGACAGGCCGCTTTCTTT	CASSLSGQAAFF
NA	TRBV5-4	TRBJ2-2	15	NA	TGTGCCAGCAGCTTGTTAGGGATGGTGCCCGGGGAGCTGTTTTTT	CASSLLGMVPGELFF
NA	TRBV19	TRBJ2-1	15	NA	TGTGCCAGTAGCCAACTTTCCTCGGCTAGCTGGGGTCAGTTCTTC	CASSQLSSASWGQFF
NA	TRBV11-2	TRBJ2-1	13	TRBD2	TGTGCCAGCAGCTTACCCATGGGGGGGGAGCAGTTCTTC	CASSLPMGGEQFF
NA	TRBV9	TRBJ1-1	14	NA	TGTGCCAGCAGCGTAGGGCCCGGCATCACTGAAGCTTTCTTT	CASSVGPGITEAFF
NA	TRBV19	TRBJ2-1	15	TRBD1	TGTGCCAGTAGTATGGGACAGGGATCCTACAATGAGCAGTTCTTC	CASSMGQGSYNEQFF
NA	TRBV10-2	TRBJ2-2	12	NA	TGCGCCACCCTGAGGCCCACCGGGGAGCTGTTTTTT	CATLRPTGELFF
NA	TRBV6-6	TRBJ2-7	15	NA	TGTGCCAGCAGTTACTCGACAGCGAGCTCCTACGAGCAGTACTTC	CASSYSTASSYEQYF
NA	TRBV29-1	TRBJ2-1	15	TRBD2	TGCAGCGCAAACGGACTAGGCTCTATCTACAATGAGCAGTTCTTC	CSANGLGSIYNEQFF
NA	TRBV7-2	TRBJ1-3	14	NA	TGTGCCAGCAGCCCCCTTGGCTCTGGAAACACCATATATTTT	CASSPLGSGNTIYF
NA	TRBV7-9	TRBJ2-1	16	NA	TGTGCCAGCAGCTTACGCCTAGACAGCGGCGACAATGAGCAGTTCTTC	CASSLRLDSGDNEQFF
NA	TRBV7-9	TRBJ1-3	15	NA	TGTGCCAGCAGCTTACCTTGGGAGAACGGAAACACCATATATTTT	CASSLPWENGNTIYF
NA	TRBV19	TRBJ2-1	16	NA	TGTGCCAGTAGTCCCGCCCCGGGAAGGATGGGCAATGAGCAGTTCTTC	CASSPAPGRMGNEQFF
NA	TRBV6-1	TRBJ2-2	16	TRBD1	TGTGCCAGCAGTGAAGCAAGGACAGGGTCCGCCGGGGAGCTGTTTTTT	CASSEARTGSAGELFF
once	TRBV9	TRBJ2-6	18	TRBD1	TGTGCCAGCAGCGTAGAGGGGGACAGGGGGTCTGGGGCCAACGTCCTGACTTTC	CASSVEGDRGSGANVLTF
NA	TRBV30	TRBJ2-3	15	NA	TGTGCCTGGAACCCCGGGGCTCTGAATACAGATACGCAGTATTTT	CAWNPGALNTDTQYF
NA	TRBV4-1	TRBJ2-1	16	NA	TGCGCCAGCAGCCAAGTGGCGGCGGGGGCCTTAAATGAGCAGTTCTTC	CASSQVAAGALNEQFF
NA	TRBV11-3	TRBJ2-1	16	TRBD1	TGTGCCAGCAGCAGTCGGGACAGGGGATCATACAATGAGCAGTTCTTC	CASSSRDRGSYNEQFF
NA	TRBV7-8	TRBJ2-7	14	TRBD2	TGTGCCAGCAGCCAGACTAGCGGGAGGGACGAGCAGTACTTC	CASSQTSGRDEQYF
NA	TRBV15	TRBJ1-4	18	NA	TGTGCCACCAGCAGAGTGATGGGCGAGGGCGCAACTAATGAAAAACTGTTTTTT	CATSRVMGEGATNEKLFF
few	TRBV7-9	TRBJ2-7	14	TRBD1	TGTGCCAGCAGCCCAGGGGACAGGGACTACGAGCAGTACTTC	CASSPGDRDYEQYF
NA	TRBV28	TRBJ2-4	18	TRBD2	TGTGCCAGCACCTCAGAGAGCGGGGGGACTCTAGCCAAAAACATTCAGTACTTC	CASTSESGGTLAKNIQYF
NA	TRBV6-1	TRBJ1-1	12	NA	TGTGCCAGCATATTCTCTAACACTGAAGCTTTCTTT	CASIFSNTEAFF
NA	TRBV6-6	TRBJ2-4	15	TRBD1	TGTGCCAGCAGCCGACAGGGTCTGGCCAAAAACATTCAGTACTTC	CASSRQGLAKNIQYF
NA	TRBV7-9	TRBJ2-2	16	TRBD2	TGTGCCAGCAGCTCCGGGACTAGCGGCCCCACCGGGGAGCTGTTTTTT	CASSSGTSGPTGELFF
NA	TRBV10-2	TRBJ2-7	17	NA	TGCGCCAGCACCTGGGGGACTCCAGGGGGGAAGATAAGCGAGCAGTACTTC	CASTWGTPGGKISEQYF
NA	TRBV10-3	TRBJ2-1	14	NA	TGTGCCATCAGTGAGTCCTTCCCGGTAGGGGAGCAGTTCTTC	CAISESFPVGEQFF
NA	TRBV6-6	TRBJ1-1	16	TRBD1	TGTGCCAGCAGTTTAGGACAGGGGGTAACATACACTGAAGCTTTCTTT	CASSLGQGVTYTEAFF
NA	TRBV27	TRBJ2-4	15	NA	TGTGCCAGCAGTTTATCGCGGGGGCCCTTGGGCATTCAGTACTTC	CASSLSRGPLGIQYF
NA	TRBV4-1	TRBJ1-1	16	TRBD1	TGCGCCAGCAGCCAGGGGACAGGGGTAATGAACACTGAAGCTTTCTTT	CASSQGTGVMNTEAFF
NA	TRBV5-5	TRBJ2-1	15	TRBD1	TGTGCCAGCAGCCAGGGACAGGGGGCTACATGGGAGCAGTTCTTC	CASSQGQGATWEQFF
NA	TRBV28	TRBJ1-4	21	NA	TGTGCCAGCAGTTTATGGGTCTTTCGGGACACCGTTCCTCAGAGTGATGAAAAACTGTTTTTT	CASSLWVFRDTVPQSDEKLFF
NA	TRBV2	TRBJ1-6	16	TRBD1	TGTGCCAGCAGTATCAGGGGGAGCTCCTATAATTCACCCCTCCACTTT	CASSIRGSSYNSPLHF
NA	TRBV9	TRBJ2-2	16	TRBD2	TGTGCCAGCAGCCCTGATAGCGGGAGCCGGACCGGGGAGCTGTTTTTT	CASSPDSGSRTGELFF
NA	TRBV30	TRBJ2-3	17	NA	TGTGCCTGGAGTCCACCCGGGACTGTGGTTATCTTAGATACGCAGTATTTT	CAWSPPGTVVILDTQYF
NA	TRBV6-5	TRBJ2-2	14	NA	TGTGCCAGCAGTTACGGCTCTCCCCCCGGGGAGCTGTTTTTT	CASSYGSPPGELFF
NA	TRBV11-2	TRBJ1-1	14	NA	TGTGCCAGCAGCTTAGTGCCGGGGAACACTGAAGCTTTCTTT	CASSLVPGNTEAFF
NA	TRBV12-5	TRBJ2-2	13	NA	TGTGCTAGTGGTTTGGTTAACACCGGGGAGCTGTTTTTT	CASGLVNTGELFF